The 18 T cell receptor beta chains below come from one sample, sequenced in a study of T cells in Graves' hyperthyroidism and ophthalmopathy. Amplification targeted TCR beta CDR3 regions from RNA transcripts. TCR CDR3 regions were first amplified by RT-PCR with HTBI primers. TCRdb called the multiplex PCR reads again in MiXCR, with one record for every CDR3 protein. The sample yields 300,000 to 350,000 distinct CDR3 sequences, 15% to 20% seen once. Sequencing was carried out using blood. The receptors were gathered from a woman aged 45-65 years with Graves' hyperthyroidism.

This clonotype was observed many times. The rearrangement uses TRBV2 and TRBJ2-3; 7 nucleotides agree with TRBD1. The CDR3 covers 16 residues. Germline loops: CDR1 SNHLY, CDR2 FYNNEI. The V gene end was trimmed by 5 bases and the J gene end by 1 base; junction bases not matched to a gene: 9. This CDR3 is CASSSKTGFGTDTQYF. The CDR3 nucleotides are TGTGCCAGCAGTTCAAAGACAGGGTTTGGCACAGATACGCAGTATTTT.

This clonotype occurred a few times. The rearrangement joins TRBV5-1 to TRBJ2-7; D uncertain. This CDR3 region has 12 residues. Germline CDR1 SGHRS, CDR2 YFSETQ. Trimming took 2 bases from V and 5 from J, leaving 8 bases between them. CDR3 sequence reads: CASSFSGDEQYF. In DNA form, the CDR3 reads TGCGCCAGCAGCTTTTCCGGAGACGAGCAGTACTTC.

This clonotype was picked up many times. The chain is built from TRBV6-1 and TRBJ2-7; D perhaps matches TRBD1 (6 bases). Per germline, CDR1 MNHNS and CDR2 SASEGT. V lost 6 bases and J lost 6, with 15 bases in between. The CDR3 consists of 13 residues. CDR3 amino acids: CASRGQLRSEQYF. The CDR3 DNA reads as TGTGCCAGCAGAGGACAGTTGCGGAGCGAGCAGTACTTC.

The V call is TRBV13, the J call TRBJ1-2, with unresolved D. This CDR3 region has 15 residues. V gave up 5 bases and J gave up 4 bases, with 17 bases separating them. Per the germline V gene, CDR1 is PRHDT and CDR2 is FYEKMQ (reference sequence). The CDR3 loop reads CASSDPRTGSYGYTF. CDR3 sequence (DNA): TGTGCCAGCAGCGACCCAAGGACGGGAAGCTATGGCTACACCTTC.

The chain links TRBV20-1 to TRBJ2-1; the D gene is possibly TRBD1 (5 bases). The CDR3 contains 12 residues. Germline CDR1 is DFQATT and CDR2 is SNEGSKA (reference sequence). V was shortened by 5 bases and J by 9 bases, with 14 bases between the two germline ends. The CDR3 spells CSAGSGNSEQFF. The CDR3 DNA sequence: TGCAGTGCTGGATCAGGGAATAGTGAGCAGTTCTTC.

In its sample, this clonotype was seen a few times. The chain employs TRBV7-2 and TRBJ1-1, with D perhaps matching TRBD1 (6 bases). Trimming took 3 bases from V and 4 from J, leaving 12 bases between them. CDR1 is SGHTA, CDR2 FQGNSA, per germline. The CDR3 is made up of 14 amino acids. CDR3: CASSLGHQSTEAFF. CDR3 nucleotide sequence: TGTGCCAGCAGCTTGGGACACCAGAGCACTGAAGCTTTCTTT.

This clonotype has a handful of counts. The chain joins TRBV15 to TRBJ2-1, with 7 nucleotides matching TRBD2. V was pared by 3 bases and J by 4 bases, with 21 bases of the junction left unmatched. Germline loops: CDR1 LNHNV, CDR2 YYDKDF (reference sequence). There are 20 residues in the CDR3. Here the CDR3 DNA reads TGTGCCACCAGCAGCTTTTTGCTAGCGGTTAAGGAGGGGCTTTACAATGAGCAGTTCTTC. Protein sequence: CATSSFLLAVKEGLYNEQFF.

The chain recombines TRBV12-3 or TRBV12-4 with TRBJ1-6; D unclear. There are 15 residues in the CDR3. Trimming shortened V by 5 bases and J by 4 bases, and 12 bases separated the two germline ends. DNA of the CDR3: TGTGCCAGCAGTGTGGCTGACCTGTATAATTCACCCCTCCACTTT. Translated, it gives CASSVADLYNSPLHF.

This clonotype was detected many times. V and J are TRBV7-9 and TRBJ2-7, with D unclear. CDR3 length: 18 amino acids. Trimming took 4 bases from V and 3 from J, leaving 25 bases between them. Per germline, CDR1 SEHNR and CDR2 FQNEAQ (reference sequence). CDR3: CASSSPPAAGPPSYEQYF. The CDR3 bases are TGTGCCAGCAGCTCCCCCCCCGCCGCTGGGCCCCCGAGCTACGAGCAGTACTTC. Combining the CDR3 with reference TRBV7-9 and TRBJ2-7 gives the whole variable domain DTGVSQNPRHKITKRGQNVTFRCDPISEHNRLYWYRQTLGQGPEFLTYFQNEAQLEKSRLLSDRFSAERPKGSFSTLEIQRTEQGDSAMYLCASSSPPAAGPPSYEQYFGPGTRLTVT.

The chain couples TRBV4-1 to TRBJ1-1, with D possibly being TRBD1 (6 bases). In germline, CDR1 is MGHRA, CDR2 YSYEKL. V dropped 4 bases and J dropped 4 bases, with 16 bases sitting between them. This CDR3 is 15 amino acids long. The chain's CDR3 is CASSPTGGLGTEAFF. As DNA, the CDR3 is TGCGCCAGCAGCCCAACGGGGGGGCTCGGCACTGAAGCTTTCTTT.

The rearrangement links TRBV5-1 to TRBJ2-5, with 13 positions matching TRBD2. Trimming at V came to 4 bases and at J to 5 bases, leaving 8 bases not matched to a gene. The CDR3 extends over 16 amino acids. The germline V gene has CDR1 SGHRS and CDR2 YFSETQ. The CDR3 nucleotides are TGCGCCAGCAGCCACACTAGCGGGGGGGCCGGGGAGACCCAGTACTTC. Translated: CASSHTSGGAGETQYF.

The chain joins TRBV7-8 to TRBJ1-4; D call uncertain. Trimming stripped 0 bases from V and 0 bases from J, with 5 bases between. Germline V gene lookup returns CDR1 SGHVS and CDR2 FQNEAQ. The CDR3 is 15 residues long. CDR3 in DNA: TGTGCCAGCAGCTTAGCTGAGACAACTAATGAAAAACTGTTTTTT. Protein sequence: CASSLAETTNEKLFF.

This clonotype was seen more than once but under ten times. This chain joins TRBV28 and TRBJ1-2; D gene ambiguous. Germline loops: CDR1 MDHEN, CDR2 SYDVKM. The CDR3 is 13 residues long. V was pared by 5 bases and J by 5 bases, with 12 bases between. The CDR3 sequence is CASSTNGQYGYTF. CDR3 in DNA: TGTGCCAGCAGTACTAACGGGCAATATGGCTACACCTTC.

This clonotype was picked up a small number of times. The rearrangement joins TRBV12-3 or TRBV12-4 to TRBJ1-5, with D possibly TRBD1 on 5 matching bases. V was trimmed by 2 bases and J by 5 bases, leaving 10 bases between them. The CDR3 length is 14 residues. CDR3 region: CASSLLGVDQPQHF. As DNA, the CDR3 is TGTGCCAGCAGTTTATTAGGGGTGGATCAGCCCCAGCATTTT.

At least ten counts were recorded for this clonotype. The rearrangement joins TRBV6-1 to TRBJ2-1; 7 bases map to TRBD1. CDR1 and CDR2 from the germline V gene are MNHNS and SASEGT. With 6 bases clipped from V and 8 bases from J, the junction kept 7 bases outside the gene matches. The CDR3 extends over 13 amino acids. CDR3 region: CASRNRGGDEQFF. CDR3 nucleotides: TGTGCCAGCAGAAACAGGGGTGGTGATGAGCAGTTCTTC.

The V gene is TRBV12-3 or TRBV12-4, the J gene TRBJ2-3; D is possibly TRBD1 (5 bases). V gave up 4 bases and J gave up 6 bases, with 8 bases separating them. This CDR3 is 12 amino acids long. CDR3 region: CASSSYRDTQYF. Here the CDR3 DNA reads TGTGCCAGCAGTTCCTACAGGGATACGCAGTATTTT.

This clonotype was detected only a few times. CDR3 in amino acids: CASSAGQGLKNIQYF. Here the CDR3 DNA reads TGTGCCAGCAGCGCCGGACAGGGGCTCAAAAACATTCAGTACTTC. The chain joins TRBV6-1 to TRBJ2-4, with 9 bases matching TRBD1. Germline V gives CDR1 MNHNS, CDR2 SASEGT. V dropped 6 bases and J dropped 3; count of bases not matched to a gene: 6. The CDR3 consists of 15 residues.

This clonotype has ten or more counts. The chain joins TRBV6-2 or TRBV6-3 to TRBJ2-3, with D tentatively TRBD1 (5 bases). The V gene lost 7 bases and the J gene lost 0 bases, with 23 bases spanning the gap. This CDR3 has 18 amino acids. Germline loops: CDR1 MNHEY, CDR2 SVGEGT. CDR3 nucleotide sequence: TGTGCCAGCACCGGGCTGACAGAAAGCCAAACTAGCACAGATACGCAGTATTTT. This translates into CASTGLTESQTSTDTQYF.